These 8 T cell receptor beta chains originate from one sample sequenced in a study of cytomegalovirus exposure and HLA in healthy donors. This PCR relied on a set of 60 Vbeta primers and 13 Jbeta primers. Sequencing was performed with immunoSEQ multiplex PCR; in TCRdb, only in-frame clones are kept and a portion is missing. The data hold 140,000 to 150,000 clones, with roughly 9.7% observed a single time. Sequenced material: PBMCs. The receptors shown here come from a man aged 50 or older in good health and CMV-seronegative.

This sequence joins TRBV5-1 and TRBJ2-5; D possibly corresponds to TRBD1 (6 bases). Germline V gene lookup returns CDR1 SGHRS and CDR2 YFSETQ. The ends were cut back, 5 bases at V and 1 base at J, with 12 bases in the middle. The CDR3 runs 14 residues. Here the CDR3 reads CASRYGRGQETQYF. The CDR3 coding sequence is TGCGCCAGCAGGTACGGCAGGGGCCAAGAGACCCAGTACTTC.

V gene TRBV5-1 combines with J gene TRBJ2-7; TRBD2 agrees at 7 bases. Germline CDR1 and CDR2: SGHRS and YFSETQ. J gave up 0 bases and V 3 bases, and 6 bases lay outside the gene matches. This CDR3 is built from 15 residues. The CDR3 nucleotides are TGCGCCAGCAGCTGGGAGGGCGGGAGCTCCTACGAGCAGTACTTC. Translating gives CASSWEGGSSYEQYF.

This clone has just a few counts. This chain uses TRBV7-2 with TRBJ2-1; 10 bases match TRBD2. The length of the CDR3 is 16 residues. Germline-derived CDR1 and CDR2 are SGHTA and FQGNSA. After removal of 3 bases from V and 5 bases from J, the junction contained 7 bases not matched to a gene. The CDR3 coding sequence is TGTGCCAGCAGCTTGTTTCTAGCGGGAGAACACAATGAGCAGTTCTTC. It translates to CASSLFLAGEHNEQFF.

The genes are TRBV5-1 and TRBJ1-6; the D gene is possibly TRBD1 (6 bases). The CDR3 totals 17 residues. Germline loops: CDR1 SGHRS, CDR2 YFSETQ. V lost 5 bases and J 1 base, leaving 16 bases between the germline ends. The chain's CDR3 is CASRDSRSDSYNSPLHF. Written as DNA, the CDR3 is TGCGCCAGCAGGGACAGCAGGTCAGATTCCTATAATTCACCCCTCCACTTT. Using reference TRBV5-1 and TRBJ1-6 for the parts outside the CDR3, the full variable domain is KAGVTQTPRYLIKTRGQQVTLSCSPISGHRSVSWYQQTPGQGLQFLFEYFSETQRNKGNFPGRFSGRQFSNSRSEMNVSTLELGDSALYLCASRDSRSDSYNSPLHFGNGTRLTVT.

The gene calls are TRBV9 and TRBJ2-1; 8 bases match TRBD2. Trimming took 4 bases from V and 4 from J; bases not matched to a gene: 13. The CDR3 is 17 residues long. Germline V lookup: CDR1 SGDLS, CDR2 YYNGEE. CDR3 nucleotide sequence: TGTGCCAGCAGCAAAGGGTCCGCTAGCGGGTCTTACAATGAGCAGTTCTTC. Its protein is CASSKGSASGSYNEQFF.

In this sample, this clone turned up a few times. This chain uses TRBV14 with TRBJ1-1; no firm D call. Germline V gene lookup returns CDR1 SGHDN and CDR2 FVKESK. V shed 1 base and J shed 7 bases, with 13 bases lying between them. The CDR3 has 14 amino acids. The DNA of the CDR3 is TGTGCCAGCAGCCAAGCGGGGAGGATGTATGAAGCTTTCTTT. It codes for CASSQAGRMYEAFF.

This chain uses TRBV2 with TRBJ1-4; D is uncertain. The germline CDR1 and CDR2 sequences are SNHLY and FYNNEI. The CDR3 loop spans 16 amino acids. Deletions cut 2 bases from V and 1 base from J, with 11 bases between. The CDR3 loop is CASSEYRRGTNEKLFF. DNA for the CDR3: TGTGCCAGCAGTGAATATCGGCGGGGAACTAATGAAAAACTGTTTTTT. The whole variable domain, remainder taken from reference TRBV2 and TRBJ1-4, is EPEVTQTPSHQVTQMGQEVILRCVPISNHLYFYWYRQILGQKVEFLVSFYNNEISEKSEIFDDQFSVERPDGSNFTLKIRSTKLEDSAMYFCASSEYRRGTNEKLFFGSGTQLSVL.

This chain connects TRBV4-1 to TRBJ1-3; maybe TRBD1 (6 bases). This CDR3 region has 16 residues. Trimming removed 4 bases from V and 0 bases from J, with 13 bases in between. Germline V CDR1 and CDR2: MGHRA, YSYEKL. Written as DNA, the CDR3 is TGCGCCAGCAGCCTACAGGGAAGTACCTCTGGAAACACCATATATTTT. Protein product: CASSLQGSTSGNTIYF.